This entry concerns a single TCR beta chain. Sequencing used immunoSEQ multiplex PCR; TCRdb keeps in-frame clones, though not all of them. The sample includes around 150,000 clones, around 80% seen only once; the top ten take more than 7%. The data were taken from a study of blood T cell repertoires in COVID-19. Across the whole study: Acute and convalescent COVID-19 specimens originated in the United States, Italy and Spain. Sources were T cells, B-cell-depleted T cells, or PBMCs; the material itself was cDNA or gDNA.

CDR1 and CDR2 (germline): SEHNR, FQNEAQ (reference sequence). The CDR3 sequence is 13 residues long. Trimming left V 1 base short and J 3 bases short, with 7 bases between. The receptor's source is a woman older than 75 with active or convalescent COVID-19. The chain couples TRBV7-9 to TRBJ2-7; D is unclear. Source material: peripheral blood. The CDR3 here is CASSLDVSYEQYF. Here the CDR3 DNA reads TGTGCCAGCAGCTTAGATGTTAGCTACGAGCAGTACTTC. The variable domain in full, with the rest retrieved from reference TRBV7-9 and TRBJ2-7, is DTGVSQNPRHKITKRGQNVTFRCDPISEHNRLYWYRQTLGQGPEFLTYFQNEAQLEKSRLLSDRFSAERPKGSFSTLEIQRTEQGDSAMYLCASSLDVSYEQYFGPGTRLTVT.